This TCR beta chain was obtained from a study of vaccination effects on CD4 cells after COVID-19. Turning to this clone: Antigen: not known.

Sequenced by immunoSEQ multiplex PCR; TCRdb stores in-frame clones only, minus some. Among approximately 31,000 clones listed, 70% to 80% were seen once. Isolating CD4+ T cells followed approximately 9 days of culture. Trimming cost V 4 bases and J 4 bases, with 7 bases left between them. CDR1 is LGHNA, CDR2 YNFKEQ, per germline. The CDR3 has 12 amino acids. The receptor was derived from a human donor who received a COVID-19 vaccine. Here the sequenced sample was CD4+ T cells from PBMCs cultured without peptide, taken before COVID-19 vaccination. The chain has TRBV4-2 and TRBJ1-2; D not certain. CDR3 loop: CASSPDGYGYTF. In DNA, the CDR3 is TGTGCCAGCAGCCCAGACGGCTATGGCTACACCTTC.